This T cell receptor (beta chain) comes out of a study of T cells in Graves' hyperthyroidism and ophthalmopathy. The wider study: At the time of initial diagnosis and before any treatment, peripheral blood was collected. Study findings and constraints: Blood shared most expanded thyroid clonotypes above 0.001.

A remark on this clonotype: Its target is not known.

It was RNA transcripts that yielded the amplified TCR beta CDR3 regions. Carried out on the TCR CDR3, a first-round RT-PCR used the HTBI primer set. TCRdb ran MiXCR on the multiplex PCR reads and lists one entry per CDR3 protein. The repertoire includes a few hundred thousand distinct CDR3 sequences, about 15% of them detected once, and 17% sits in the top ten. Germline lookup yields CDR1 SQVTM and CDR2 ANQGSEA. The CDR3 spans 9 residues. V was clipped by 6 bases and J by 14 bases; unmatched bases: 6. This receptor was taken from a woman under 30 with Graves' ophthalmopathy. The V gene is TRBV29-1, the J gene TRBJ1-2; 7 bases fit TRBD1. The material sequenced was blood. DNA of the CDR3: TGCAGCGTCCCAGGGGGACGGACCTTC. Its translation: CSVPGGRTF.